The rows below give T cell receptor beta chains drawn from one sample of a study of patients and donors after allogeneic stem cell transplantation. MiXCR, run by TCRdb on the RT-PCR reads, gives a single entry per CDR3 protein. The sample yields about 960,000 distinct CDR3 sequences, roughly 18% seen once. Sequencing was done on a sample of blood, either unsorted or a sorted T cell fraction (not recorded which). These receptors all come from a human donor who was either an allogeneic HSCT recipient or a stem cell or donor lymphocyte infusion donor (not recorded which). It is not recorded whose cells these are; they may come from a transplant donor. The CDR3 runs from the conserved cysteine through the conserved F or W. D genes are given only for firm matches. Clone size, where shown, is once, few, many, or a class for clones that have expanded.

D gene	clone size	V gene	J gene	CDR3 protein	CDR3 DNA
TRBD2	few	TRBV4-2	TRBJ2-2	CASSQRVLAGFNTGELFF	TGTGCCAGCAGCCAACGAGTACTAGCGGGTTTTAACACCGGGGAGCTGTTTTTT
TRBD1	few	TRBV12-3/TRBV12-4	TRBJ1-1	CASRGTGQGTEAFF	TGTGCCAGCAGGGGGACGGGACAGGGCACTGAAGCTTTCTTT
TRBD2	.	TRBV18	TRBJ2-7	CASSPAGTSLVEQYF	TGTGCCAGCTCACCCGCCGGGACTAGCCTGGTCGAGCAGTACTTC
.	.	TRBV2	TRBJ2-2	CASTASRGLNTGELFF	TGTGCCAGCACTGCATCTCGGGGGTTAAACACCGGGGAGCTGTTTTTT
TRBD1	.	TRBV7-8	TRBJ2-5	CASSPGQGLGEETQYF	TGTGCCAGCAGCCCGGGACAGGGTCTTGGGGAAGAGACCCAGTACTTC
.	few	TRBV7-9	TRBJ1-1	CASSLEVQSTEAFF	TGTGCCAGCAGCTTAGAGGTGCAGTCCACTGAAGCTTTCTTT
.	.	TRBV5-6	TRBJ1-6	CASSLMAQGEDSPLHF	TGTGCCAGCAGCTTGATGGCGCAGGGCGAAGACTCACCCCTCCACTTT
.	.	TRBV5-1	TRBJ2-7	CASSLAGIEQYF	TGCGCCAGCAGCTTGGCTGGGATCGAGCAGTACTTC
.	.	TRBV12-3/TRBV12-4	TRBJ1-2	CASSLTRGDGYGYTF	TGTGCCAGCAGTTTGACCCGGGGAGACGGCTATGGCTACACCTTC
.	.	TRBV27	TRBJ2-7	CASILVASYEQYF	TGTGCCAGCATTTTAGTGGCTTCCTACGAGCAGTACTTC
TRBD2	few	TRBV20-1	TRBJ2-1	CSAPGTSGIYNEQFF	TGCAGTGCTCCCGGGACTAGCGGGATCTACAATGAGCAGTTCTTC
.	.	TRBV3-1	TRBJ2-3	CASSLDISSTDTQYF	TGTGCCAGCAGCCTGGACATCTCTAGCACAGATACGCAGTATTTT
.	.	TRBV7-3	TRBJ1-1	CASSTQVNTEAFF	TGTGCCAGCAGCACTCAGGTGAACACTGAAGCTTTCTTT
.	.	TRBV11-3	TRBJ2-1	CASSAGLSNEQFF	TGTGCCAGCAGCGCCGGACTCTCCAATGAGCAGTTCTTC
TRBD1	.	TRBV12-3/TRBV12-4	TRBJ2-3	CASRPDRVNTQYF	TGTGCCAGCAGACCTGACAGGGTGAATACGCAGTATTTT
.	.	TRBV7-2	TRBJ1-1	CASSLGWRAAFF	TGTGCCAGCAGCTTAGGGTGGAGGGCAGCTTTCTTT
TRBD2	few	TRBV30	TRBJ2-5	CAWSKTTSGGARETQYF	TGTGCCTGGAGTAAAACTACTAGCGGGGGGGCCCGGGAGACCCAGTACTTC
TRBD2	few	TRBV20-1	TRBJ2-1	CSASSGRTNEQFF	TGCAGTGCTAGTAGCGGGAGGACGAATGAGCAGTTCTTC
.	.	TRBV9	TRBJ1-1	CASSPKPTENTEAFF	TGTGCCAGCAGCCCGAAACCTACAGAGAACACTGAAGCTTTCTTT
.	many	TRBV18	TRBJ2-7	CASSPQGTYEQYF	TGTGCCAGCTCACCGCAGGGGACCTACGAGCAGTACTTC
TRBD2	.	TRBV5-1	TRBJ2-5	CASSLAGTSGRQETQYF	TGCGCCAGCAGCTTGGCCGGGACTAGCGGGAGGCAAGAGACCCAGTACTTC
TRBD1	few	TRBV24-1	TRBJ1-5	CATSESGTGGNQPQHF	TGTGCCACCAGTGAATCCGGGACAGGGGGCAATCAGCCCCAGCATTTT
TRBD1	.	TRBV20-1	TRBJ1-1	CSARAVGQGENTEAFF	TGCAGTGCTAGGGCCGTCGGACAGGGGGAGAACACTGAAGCTTTCTTT
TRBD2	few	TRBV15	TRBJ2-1	CATSRGSLMGLAGWSSYNEQFF	TGTGCCACCAGCAGAGGAAGCCTAATGGGACTAGCGGGGTGGAGCTCCTACAATGAGCAGTTCTTC
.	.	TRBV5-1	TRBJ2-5	CASSLVATAGETQYF	TGCGCCAGCAGCTTGGTTGCGACCGCCGGTGAGACCCAGTACTTC
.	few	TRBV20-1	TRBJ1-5	CSARDVGGANQPQHF	TGCAGTGCTAGAGATGTGGGAGGGGCCAATCAGCCCCAGCATTTT
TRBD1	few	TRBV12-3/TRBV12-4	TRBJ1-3	CASRKGARAGNTIYF	TGTGCCAGCAGAAAGGGGGCGCGGGCTGGAAACACCATATATTTT
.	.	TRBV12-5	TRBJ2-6	CASGLDNTGITFSGANVLTF	TGTGCTAGTGGTTTGGATAATACAGGGATTACTTTCTCTGGGGCCAACGTCCTGACTTTC
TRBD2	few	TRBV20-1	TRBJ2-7	CSARAPGLAGPEQYF	TGCAGTGCTAGAGCCCCGGGACTAGCGGGACCAGAGCAGTACTTC
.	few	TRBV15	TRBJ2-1	CATSREGSFRGNEQFF	TGTGCCACCAGCAGAGAAGGAAGTTTTAGGGGTAATGAGCAGTTCTTC
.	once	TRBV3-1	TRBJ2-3	CASSQGDIITDTQYF	TGTGCCAGCAGCCAGGGGGACATAATCACAGATACGCAGTATTTT
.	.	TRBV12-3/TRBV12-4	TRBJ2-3	CASSLAGFPDTQYF	TGTGCCAGCAGTTTGGCAGGGTTTCCAGATACGCAGTATTTT
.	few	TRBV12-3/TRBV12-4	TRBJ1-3	CASSFDRRNTIYF	TGTGCCAGCAGTTTTGACCGGCGCAACACCATATATTTT
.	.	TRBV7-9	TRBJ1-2	CASSNPLRGTNGYTF	TGTGCCAGCAGCAACCCCCTACGGGGGACAAATGGCTACACCTTC
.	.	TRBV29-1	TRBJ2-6	CSATVESGANVLTF	TGCAGCGCAACGGTGGAGTCTGGGGCCAACGTCCTGACTTTC
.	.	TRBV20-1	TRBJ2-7	CSATDGDREQYF	TGCAGTGCCACCGACGGGGATCGGGAGCAGTACTTC
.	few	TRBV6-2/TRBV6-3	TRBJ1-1	CASNLGVNTEAFF	TGTGCCAGCAATCTTGGAGTGAACACTGAAGCTTTCTTT
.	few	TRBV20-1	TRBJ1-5	CSARAEGRNSNQPQHF	TGCAGTGCTAGAGCGGAAGGACGGAATAGCAATCAGCCCCAGCATTTT
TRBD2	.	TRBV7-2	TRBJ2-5	CASSYWTGGTQYF	TGTGCCAGCAGCTACTGGACGGGGGGGACCCAGTACTTC
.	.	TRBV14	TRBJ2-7	CASSQESAGASFYEQYF	TGTGCCAGCAGCCAAGAGAGCGCCGGGGCTAGCTTCTACGAGCAGTACTTC
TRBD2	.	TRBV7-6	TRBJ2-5	CASSLELRGVQETQYF	TGTGCCAGCAGCTTAGAGCTACGGGGGGTACAAGAGACCCAGTACTTC